The rows below give T cell receptor beta chains drawn from one sample of a study of brain T cells in children with intractable seizures. Generated by immunoSEQ multiplex PCR, the TCRdb table keeps only in-frame clones and is missing some. The table records 95,000 to 120,000 clones, 90% to 95% of them present only once. Sequencing used peripheral blood, obtained at surgery. The origin of the receptors is a boy younger than two with hemimegalencephaly and intractable seizures. The CDR3 runs from the conserved cysteine through the conserved F or W. Fields, in order: D gene, J gene, V gene, CDR3 protein, CDR3 DNA. D genes are given only for firm matches.

. TRBJ1-5 TRBV19 CASSIATNQPQHF TGTGCCAGTAGTATAGCCACAAATCAGCCCCAGCATTTT
. TRBJ2-1 TRBV29-1 CSVEPLAAGDEQFF TGCAGCGTTGAACCACTAGCAGCCGGGGATGAGCAGTTCTTC
TRBD1 TRBJ1-2 TRBV6-5 CASSYSGQGEGYTF TGTGCCAGCAGTTACTCGGGACAGGGGGAAGGCTACACCTTC
TRBD2 TRBJ2-1 TRBV18 CASSPPGSGRPSGYNEQFF TGTGCCAGCTCACCACCGGGTAGCGGGAGGCCCTCCGGCTACAATGAGCAGTTCTTC
. TRBJ1-1 TRBV4-1 CASSDRVNTEAFF TGCGCCAGCAGCGATAGGGTGAACACTGAAGCTTTCTTT
. TRBJ2-1 TRBV9 CASSVGQSSYNEQFF TGTGCCAGCAGCGTAGGCCAGAGCTCCTACAATGAGCAGTTCTTC
. TRBJ2-7 TRBV7-9 CASSPPLGEGISYEQYF TGTGCCAGCAGCCCACCCTTAGGGGAAGGAATCTCCTACGAGCAGTACTTC
. TRBJ2-1 TRBV5-1 CASSLEETNNEQFF TGCGCCAGCAGCCTGGAAGAGACTAACAATGAGCAGTTCTTC
TRBD2 TRBJ2-1 TRBV4-1 CASSSGTSGYNEQFF TGCGCCAGCAGCTCCGGGACTAGCGGTTACAATGAGCAGTTCTTC
TRBD1 TRBJ1-6 TRBV10-1 CASSPGTGYSPLHF TGCGCCAGCAGCCCCGGGACAGGCTACTCACCCCTCCACTTT